Below, 22 T cell receptor beta chains from the same sample are listed, as sequenced in a study of CD8+CD57+ T cells in acquired aplastic anemia (dated by TCRdb to the late 2010s). Reads for this sample came from an Illumina HiSeq 2000. Genomic DNA served as template for TCR beta VDJ combination and CDR3 sequence profiling. Starting from the raw public reads, TCRdb applied fastp trimming at Q25, assembled clones with MiXCR and retained in-frame beta chains. Rows are combined by CDR3 protein, so each entry shows the most common genes and DNA. Here the sample has around 210,000 distinct CDR3 sequences; over 55% occur a single time. Around three fifths of the sample is in the top ten clones. The patients picked for sequencing were ones in whom flow cytometry had shown an expansion of CD8+CD57+ cells. Input material: sorted CD4+, CD8+, or CD8+CD57+ T cells (not recorded which) from PBMCs. The origin of the receptors is a human donor with aplastic anemia.

The J gene is TRBJ2-7, the V gene TRBV7-9; 9 nucleotides match TRBD1. After removal of 7 bases from V and 8 bases from J, the junction contained 12 bases not matched to a gene. Per germline, CDR1 SEHNR and CDR2 FQNEAQ (reference sequence). This CDR3 spans 14 amino acids. CDR3 coding DNA: TGTGCCAGCACCCGATTAGGGACAGGGCCTCAGCAGTACTTC. Translated: CASTRLGTGPQQYF.

The rearrangement uses TRBV20-1 and TRBJ2-7, with 8 bases identical to TRBD1. The CDR3 totals 13 residues. V shed 3 bases and J 6 bases; nucleotides not matched to a gene: 7. Germline V CDR1 and CDR2: DFQATT, SNEGSKA (reference sequence). The DNA of the CDR3 is TGCAGTGCTAGCCTTTCAGGGGGCCGCGAGCAGTACTTC. It yields the protein CSASLSGGREQYF.

The chain uses TRBV29-1 and TRBJ2-7; 9 bases map to TRBD1. CDR3 length: 15 amino acids. Germline values: CDR1 SQVTM, CDR2 ANQGSEA. J was trimmed by 4 bases and V by 6 bases; bases with no gene match: 13. CDR3 loop: CSVPEVVQGAYEQYF. CDR3 nucleotide sequence: TGCAGCGTCCCGGAGGTTGTACAGGGGGCTTACGAGCAGTACTTC.

The CDR3 is CASSLGDRAKNNSPLHF. CDR3 in DNA: TGCGCCAGCAGCTTGGGGGACAGGGCTAAGAATAATTCACCCCTCCACTTT. The chain links TRBV10-2 to TRBJ1-6, with 9 bases matching TRBD1. Losses at the gene ends were 6 bases for V and 5 bases for J; bases not matched to a gene: 11. The germline CDR1 and CDR2 sequences are WSHSY and SAAADI. The length of the CDR3 is 17 residues.

The chain employs TRBV20-1 and TRBJ2-7, with D tentatively TRBD1 or TRBD2 (5 bases each). CDR3 length: 13 amino acids. Germline values: CDR1 DFQATT, CDR2 SNEGSKA (reference sequence). The V end was cut by 7 bases, the J end by 0 bases, with 13 bases between. CDR3 nucleotide sequence: TGCAGTGGGGGGAAGGGATCCTCCTACGAGCAGTACTTC. Protein sequence: CSGGKGSSYEQYF.

This clonotype was observed a handful of times. CDR3 DNA sequence: TGCGCCAGCAGCACCCGGGACTCCCATACCGGGGAGCTGTTTTTT. Its translation: CASSTRDSHTGELFF. This chain joins TRBV5-1 and TRBJ2-2; D perhaps matches TRBD2 (6 bases). Trimming pared 4 bases from V and 5 bases from J, leaving 15 bases between. Germline loops: CDR1 SGHRS, CDR2 YFSETQ. The CDR3 is 15 residues long.

V gene TRBV10-3 combines with J gene TRBJ2-5; 9 bases align to TRBD2. J was trimmed by 4 bases and V by 4 bases; bases with no gene match: 7. This CDR3 region has 15 residues. From germline, CDR1 is ENHRY and CDR2 SYGVKD. The CDR3 region has the DNA TGTGCCATCAGTGGGGGGCTAGCGGGGTCAGAGACCCAGTACTTC. This encodes CAISGGLAGSETQYF.

This clonotype was observed a few times. The J gene is TRBJ2-7, the V gene TRBV5-6; D assignment may be TRBD1 or TRBD2 (5 bases each). CDR3 size: 16 residues. With 0 bases removed from V and 1 base from J, the gap between germline ends came to 14 bases. CDR1 and CDR2 (germline): SGHDT, YYEEEE. The CDR3 reads CASSLAAGTGSYEQYF. The CDR3 nucleotides are TGTGCCAGCAGCTTGGCAGCAGGGACGGGGTCCTACGAGCAGTACTTC. The complete variable domain, with remaining parts taken from reference TRBV5-6 and TRBJ2-7, reads DAGVTQSPTHLIKTRGQQVTLRCSPKSGHDTVSWYQQALGQGPQFIFQYYEEEERQRGNFPDRFSGHQFPNYSSELNVNALLLGDSALYLCASSLAAGTGSYEQYFGPGTRLTVT.

CDR3 protein: CASRARTGGAGNYGYTF. The CDR3 region has the DNA TGTGCCAGCAGGGCTCGGACAGGGGGCGCCGGTAACTATGGCTACACCTTC. The rearrangement links TRBV25-1 to TRBJ1-2; 11 bases match TRBD1. The V segment lost 6 bases and the J segment 1 base; nucleotides outside the gene matches: 10. Germline values: CDR1 MGHDK, CDR2 SYGVNS. This CDR3 spans 17 amino acids.

This chain connects TRBV5-1 to TRBJ2-1, with D maybe TRBD2 (6 bases). V was pared by 4 bases and J by 7 bases, with 15 bases between. Per the germline V gene, CDR1 is SGHRS and CDR2 is YFSETQ. The CDR3 loop spans 14 amino acids. CDR3 sequence: CASSEHGSMNEQFF. The CDR3 DNA reads TGCGCCAGCAGCGAACACGGGAGCATGAATGAGCAGTTCTTC. Full variable domain (rest looked up from reference TRBV5-1 and TRBJ2-1): KAGVTQTPRYLIKTRGQQVTLSCSPISGHRSVSWYQQTPGQGLQFLFEYFSETQRNKGNFPGRFSGRQFSNSRSEMNVSTLELGDSALYLCASSEHGSMNEQFFGPGTRLTVL.

The chain uses TRBV9 and TRBJ1-1; D gene ambiguous. This CDR3 contains 14 residues. In germline, CDR1 is SGDLS, CDR2 YYNGEE. Deletions cut 3 bases from V and 4 bases from J, with 13 bases between. The CDR3 DNA reads TGTGCCAGCAGCGACCCTGGCGGGAGCACTGAAGCTTTCTTT. Protein product: CASSDPGGSTEAFF.

On this clonotype itself: Because it lacks the conserved phenylalanine or tryptophan at the end, this CDR3 is likely a read error. V and J are TRBV7-2 and TRBJ1-2; D is undetermined. The ends were cut back, 2 bases at V and 9 bases at J, with 10 bases in the middle. The CDR3 totals 12 residues. Germline assignment: CDR1 SGHTA and CDR2 FQGNSA. The CDR3: CASSLRSGSYTL. The CDR3 coding sequence is TGTGCCAGCAGCTTAAGGTCGGGGAGCTACACCCTC.

The rearrangement joins TRBV29-1 to TRBJ1-2; D is unclear. The V gene's germline CDR1 is SQVTM and CDR2 ANQGSEA. Trimming removed 6 bases at V and 5 bases at J, with 10 bases between. The CDR3 sequence is 11 residues long. The CDR3 is CSVLTDYGYTF. The CDR3 bases are TGCAGCGTCCTGACGGATTATGGCTACACCTTC.

The chain carries TRBV4-1 and TRBJ1-1; weak D call: TRBD1 (6 bases). Trimming removed 6 bases from V and 0 bases from J, with 11 bases in between. This CDR3 is built from 14 residues. The germline gives CDR1 MGHRA, CDR2 YSYEKL. CDR3 in amino acids: CASRGATVNTEAFF. CDR3 in DNA: TGCGCCAGCAGGGGGGCGACGGTGAACACTGAAGCTTTCTTT.

The chain has TRBV12-3 or TRBV12-4 and TRBJ2-3, with 7 bases fitting TRBD2. V trimming: 4 bases; J trimming: 4 bases; junction bases outside the gene matches: 5. CDR3 length: 14 residues. The CDR3 DNA sequence: TGTGCCAGCAGTTCGGGGGGAGGTCCAGATACGCAGTATTTT. Protein product: CASSSGGGPDTQYF.

The chain has TRBV7-8 and TRBJ2-7, with D possibly being TRBD2 (6 bases). Per germline, CDR1 SGHVS and CDR2 FQNEAQ. The CDR3 sequence is 14 residues long. The V and J ends lost 4 bases and 2 bases respectively, with 12 bases between them. CDR3 region: CASSSGGPAYEQYF. The CDR3 DNA is TGTGCCAGCAGCTCCGGAGGGCCCGCCTACGAGCAGTACTTC.

This clonotype was recorded at least ten times. The chain is built from TRBV7-3 and TRBJ1-2; D is unresolved. The germline V and J ends were trimmed by 2 bases and 1 base, with 8 bases remaining between them. Germline CDR1 is SGHTA and CDR2 is FQGTGA. The CDR3 runs to 14 residues. CDR3 coding DNA: TGTGCCAGCAGCTTAGGAGTCGGTAACTATGGCTACACCTTC. Protein: CASSLGVGNYGYTF.

J is TRBJ2-3 and V is TRBV7-8; 15 nucleotides line up with TRBD2. The germline gives CDR1 SGHVS, CDR2 FQNEAQ. V trimming: 5 bases; J trimming: 2 bases; junction bases outside the gene matches: 8. The CDR3 runs to 18 residues. CDR3 coding DNA: TGTGCCAGCAGCCCCGGGACTAGCGGGGGGCTTGCCACAGATACGCAGTATTTT. Amino acid sequence: CASSPGTSGGLATDTQYF.

This clonotype occurred many times. V gene TRBV7-3 combines with J gene TRBJ1-5, with a weak D call TRBD1 (5 bases). The CDR3 sequence is 16 residues long. Germline CDR1 SGHTA, CDR2 FQGTGA. The CDR3 DNA sequence: TGTGGGGGGGAGCCAGGGTCCGTCTATAGCAATCAGCCCCAGCATTTT. This gives the protein CGGEPGSVYSNQPQHF.

This clonotype has ten or more counts. The J gene is TRBJ2-3, the V gene TRBV7-9; tentatively, D is TRBD1 (6 bases). The ends were cut back, 5 bases at V and 0 bases at J, with 21 bases in the middle. The length of the CDR3 is 18 residues. The germline CDR1 and CDR2 sequences are SEHNR and FQNEAQ (reference sequence). Written as DNA, the CDR3 is TGTGCCAGCAGCCTTTCACACCCACAGGGCTATAGCACAGATACGCAGTATTTT. Protein: CASSLSHPQGYSTDTQYF.

The chain combines TRBV6-6 with TRBJ1-1, with unresolved D. Deletions cut 2 bases from V and 3 bases from J, with 31 bases between. The CDR3 consists of 21 residues. Germline V gene data show CDR1 as MNHNY and CDR2 as SVGAGI (reference sequence). The CDR3 sequence: CASSYVVGLGREQFGDTEAFF. The CDR3 coding sequence is TGTGCCAGCAGTTACGTCGTGGGGTTGGGCCGTGAACAGTTCGGGGACACTGAAGCTTTCTTT.

The gene calls are TRBV15 and TRBJ2-1, with D hard to call. CDR1 and CDR2 from the germline V gene are LNHNV and YYDKDF (reference sequence). The CDR3 is 16 amino acids. V lost 3 bases, J lost 0 bases, and 12 bases lay in between. CDR3 DNA: TGTGCCACCAGCAGCTCCGATATTAGCTCCTACAATGAGCAGTTCTTC. Translating gives CATSSSDISSYNEQFF.